The clone carrying this TCR beta chain appeared many times. No antigen is known for it. The V and J ends lost 1 base and 2 bases respectively, with 15 bases between them. The CDR3 length is 16 residues. Germline assignment: CDR1 SGHAT and CDR2 FQDESV (reference sequence). Amplifying from RNA transcripts, the study obtained TCR beta CDR3 regions. Following a first-round RT-PCR that used HTBI primers, a second-round multiplex PCR was carried out. TCRdb reanalysed the multiplex PCR reads using MiXCR and keeps one entry per CDR3 protein. This table has 300,000 or so distinct CDR3 sequences, 17% appearing once. The data belong to a study of Graves' ophthalmopathy and Graves' hyperthyroidism. Overall study results and limits: Ophthalmopathy cases were distinguished from stable hyperthyroidism by a 13-signature model, reaching approximately 87% sensitivity and 81.08% specificity. Its predictions of ophthalmopathy progression gave the model 60% to 71% sensitivity and about 78% specificity. Most expanded thyroid clonotypes above 0.001 frequency also appeared in blood.

Pregnant or lactating patients and those with other autoimmune diseases or uncontrolled infections were excluded. The clonotype was recovered from an adult man with Graves' ophthalmopathy. The V call is TRBV11-1, the J call TRBJ2-7; no clear D. Material: peripheral blood. In DNA form, the CDR3 reads TGTGCCAGCAGCTTAGGAGACTCAGGCAGGACCTACGAGCAGTACTTC. Protein product: CASSLGDSGRTYEQYF.